The clone carrying this T cell receptor (beta chain) has ten or more counts. The TRBV12-4/TRBJ1-2 clonotypes were amplified using barcode primers with ligated adaptors. One entry per CDR3 protein results from TCRdb running MiXCR on the multiplex PCR reads. This table has roughly 420 distinct CDR3 sequences, 3% to 3.5% appearing once. Deletions cut 6 bases from V and 4 bases from J, with 21 bases between. There are 16 residues in the CDR3. This TCR was sampled from a female donor with breast cancer. The chain has TRBV12-3 or TRBV12-4 and TRBJ1-2, with D possibly matching TRBD1 (5 bases). Sequencing input: tumor-infiltrating naive CD4+ T cells sorted from the breast tumor. Described subset: naive CD4+ T cells, CD4+CD45RA+CD25-. The CDR3 is CASSRATGRSLYGYTF. The CDR3 coding sequence is TGTGCCAGCAGCCGAGCAACGGGACGGAGCCTCTATGGCTACACCTTC.